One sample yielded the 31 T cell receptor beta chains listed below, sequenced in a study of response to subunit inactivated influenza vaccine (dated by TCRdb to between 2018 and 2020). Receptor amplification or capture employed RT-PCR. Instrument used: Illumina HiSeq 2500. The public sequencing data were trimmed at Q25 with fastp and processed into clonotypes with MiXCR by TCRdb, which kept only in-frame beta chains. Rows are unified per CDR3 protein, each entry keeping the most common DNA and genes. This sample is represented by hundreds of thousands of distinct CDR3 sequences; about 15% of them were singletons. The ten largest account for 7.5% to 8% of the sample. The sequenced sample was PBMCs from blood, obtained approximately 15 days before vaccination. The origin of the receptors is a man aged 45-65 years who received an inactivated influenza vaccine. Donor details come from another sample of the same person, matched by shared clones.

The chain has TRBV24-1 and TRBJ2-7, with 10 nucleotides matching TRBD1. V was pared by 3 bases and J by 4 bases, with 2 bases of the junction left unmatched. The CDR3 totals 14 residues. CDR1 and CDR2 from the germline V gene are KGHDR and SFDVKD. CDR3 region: CATSDPGQGYEQYF. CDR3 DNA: TGTGCCACCAGTGATCCGGGACAGGGGTACGAGCAGTACTTC.

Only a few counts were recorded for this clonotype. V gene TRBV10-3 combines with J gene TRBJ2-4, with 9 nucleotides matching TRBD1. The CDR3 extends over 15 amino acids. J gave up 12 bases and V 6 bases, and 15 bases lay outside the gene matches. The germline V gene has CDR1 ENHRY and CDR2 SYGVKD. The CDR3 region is CAIRRQGGHPLAQYF. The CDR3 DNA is TGTGCCATCAGACGACAGGGGGGCCACCCTCTTGCTCAGTACTTC.

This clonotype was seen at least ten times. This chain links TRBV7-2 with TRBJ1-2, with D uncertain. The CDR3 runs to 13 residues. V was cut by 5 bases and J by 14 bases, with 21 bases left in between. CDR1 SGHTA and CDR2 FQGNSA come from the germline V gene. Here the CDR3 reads CASSPRQGRFPTF. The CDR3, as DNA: TGTGCCAGCAGCCCAAGACAAGGACGGTTCCCTACCTTC.

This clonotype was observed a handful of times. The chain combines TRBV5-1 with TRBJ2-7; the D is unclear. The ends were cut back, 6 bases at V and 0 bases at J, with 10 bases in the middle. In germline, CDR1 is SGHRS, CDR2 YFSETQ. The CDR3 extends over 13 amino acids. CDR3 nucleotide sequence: TGCGCCAGCAAGGCCGCGAGCTCCTACGAGCAGTACTTC. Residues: CASKAASSYEQYF.

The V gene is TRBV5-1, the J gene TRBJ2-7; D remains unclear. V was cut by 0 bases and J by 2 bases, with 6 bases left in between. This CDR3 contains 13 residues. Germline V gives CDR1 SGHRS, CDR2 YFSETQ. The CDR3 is CASSLAFAYEQYF. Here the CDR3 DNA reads TGCGCCAGCAGCTTGGCCTTTGCCTACGAGCAGTACTTC.

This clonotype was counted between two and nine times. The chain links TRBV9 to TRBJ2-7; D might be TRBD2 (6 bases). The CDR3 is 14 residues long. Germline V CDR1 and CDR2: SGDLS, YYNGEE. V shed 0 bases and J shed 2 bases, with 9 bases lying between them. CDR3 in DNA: TGTGCCAGCAGCGTAGGGGGAGGAACCTACGAGCAGTACTTC. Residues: CASSVGGGTYEQYF. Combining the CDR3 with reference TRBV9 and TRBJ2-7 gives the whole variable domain DSGVTQTPKHLITATGQRVTLRCSPRSGDLSVYWYQQSLDQGLQFLIQYYNGEERAKGNILERFSAQQFPDLHSELNLSSLELGDSALYFCASSVGGGTYEQYFGPGTRLTVT.

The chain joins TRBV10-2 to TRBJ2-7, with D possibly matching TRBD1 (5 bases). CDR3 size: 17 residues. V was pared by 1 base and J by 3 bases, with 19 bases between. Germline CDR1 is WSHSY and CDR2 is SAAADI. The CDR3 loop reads CASSEWYYRSPDYEQYF. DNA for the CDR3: TGCGCCAGCAGTGAGTGGTACTACAGGAGCCCCGACTACGAGCAGTACTTC.

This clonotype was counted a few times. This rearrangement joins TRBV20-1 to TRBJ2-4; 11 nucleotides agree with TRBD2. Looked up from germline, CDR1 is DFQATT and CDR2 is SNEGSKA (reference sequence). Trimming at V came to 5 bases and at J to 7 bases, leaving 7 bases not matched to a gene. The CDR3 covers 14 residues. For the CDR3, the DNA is TGCAGTGCTCCAACTAGCGGGAGATTCAACATTCAGTACTTC. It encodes CSAPTSGRFNIQYF.

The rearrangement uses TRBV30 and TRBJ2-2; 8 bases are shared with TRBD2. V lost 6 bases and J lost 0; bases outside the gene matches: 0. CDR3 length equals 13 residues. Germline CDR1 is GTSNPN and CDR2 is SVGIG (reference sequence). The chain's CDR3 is CACGGANTGELFF. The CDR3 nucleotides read TGTGCCTGCGGGGGGGCGAACACCGGGGAGCTGTTTTTT.

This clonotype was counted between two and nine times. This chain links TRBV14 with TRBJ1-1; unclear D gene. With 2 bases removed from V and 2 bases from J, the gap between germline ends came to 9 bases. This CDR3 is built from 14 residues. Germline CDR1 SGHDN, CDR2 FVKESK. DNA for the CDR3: TGTGCCAGCAGCCAAATGTCGATCAACACTGAAGCTTTCTTT. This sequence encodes CASSQMSINTEAFF.

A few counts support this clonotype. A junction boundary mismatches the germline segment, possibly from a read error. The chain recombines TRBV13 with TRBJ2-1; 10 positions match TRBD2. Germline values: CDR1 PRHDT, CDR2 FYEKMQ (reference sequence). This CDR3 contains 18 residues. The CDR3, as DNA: TGTGCCAGCAGCTTGGGACTAGCGAGGGGGAGCTCCTACAATGGGCAGTTCTTC. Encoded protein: CASSLGLARGSSYNGQFF.

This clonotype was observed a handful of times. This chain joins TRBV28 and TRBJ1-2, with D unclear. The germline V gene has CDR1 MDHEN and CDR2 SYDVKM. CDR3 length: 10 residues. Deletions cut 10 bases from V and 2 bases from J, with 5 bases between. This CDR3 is CATSNYGYTF. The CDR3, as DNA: TGTGCCACCTCGAACTATGGCTACACCTTC.

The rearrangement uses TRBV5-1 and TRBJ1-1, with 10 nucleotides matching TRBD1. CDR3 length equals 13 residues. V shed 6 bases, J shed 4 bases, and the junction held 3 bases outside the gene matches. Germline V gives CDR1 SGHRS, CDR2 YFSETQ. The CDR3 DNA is TGCGCCAGCACGACAGGGGGCTCCACTGAAGCTTTCTTT. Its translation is CASTTGGSTEAFF.

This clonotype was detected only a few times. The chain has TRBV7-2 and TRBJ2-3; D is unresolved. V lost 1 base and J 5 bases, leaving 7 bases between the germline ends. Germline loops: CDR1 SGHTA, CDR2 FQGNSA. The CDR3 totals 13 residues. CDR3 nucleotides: TGTGCCAGCAGCTTAGACTATCGAGATACGCAGTATTTT. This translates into CASSLDYRDTQYF.

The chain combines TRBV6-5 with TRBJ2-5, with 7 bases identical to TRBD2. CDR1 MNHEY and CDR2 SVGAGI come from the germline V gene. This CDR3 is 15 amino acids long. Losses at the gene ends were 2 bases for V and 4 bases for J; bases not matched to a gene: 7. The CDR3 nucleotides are TGTGCCAGCAGTTACGTCGGCGGGAGTGGAGAGACCCAGTACTTC. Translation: CASSYVGGSGETQYF.

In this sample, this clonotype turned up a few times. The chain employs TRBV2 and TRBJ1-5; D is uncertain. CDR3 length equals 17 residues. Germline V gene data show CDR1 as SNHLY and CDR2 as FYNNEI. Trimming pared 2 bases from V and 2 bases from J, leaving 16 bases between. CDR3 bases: TGTGCCAGCAGTGAATACCGGAGTGCTCTCCGCAATCAGCCCCAGCATTTT. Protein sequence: CASSEYRSALRNQPQHF.

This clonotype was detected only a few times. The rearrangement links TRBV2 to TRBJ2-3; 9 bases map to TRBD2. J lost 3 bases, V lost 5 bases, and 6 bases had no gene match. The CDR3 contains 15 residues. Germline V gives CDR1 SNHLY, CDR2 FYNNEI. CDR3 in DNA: TGTGCCAGCAGTAGACTGACTAGCGGTACAGATACGCAGTATTTT. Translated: CASSRLTSGTDTQYF.

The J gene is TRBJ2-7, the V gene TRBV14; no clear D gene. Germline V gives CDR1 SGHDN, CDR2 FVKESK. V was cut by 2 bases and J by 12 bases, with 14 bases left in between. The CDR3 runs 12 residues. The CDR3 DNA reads TGTGCCAGCAGCCAACCGGGTGGGCCGGGGTACTTC. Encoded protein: CASSQPGGPGYF.

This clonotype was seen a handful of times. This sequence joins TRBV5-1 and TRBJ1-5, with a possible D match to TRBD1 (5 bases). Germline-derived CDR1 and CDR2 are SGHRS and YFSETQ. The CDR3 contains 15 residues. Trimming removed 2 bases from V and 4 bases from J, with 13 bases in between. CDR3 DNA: TGCGCCAGCAGCTTTAGGGGACCGACAAATCAGCCCCAGCATTTT. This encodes CASSFRGPTNQPQHF. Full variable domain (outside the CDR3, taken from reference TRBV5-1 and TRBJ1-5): KAGVTQTPRYLIKTRGQQVTLSCSPISGHRSVSWYQQTPGQGLQFLFEYFSETQRNKGNFPGRFSGRQFSNSRSEMNVSTLELGDSALYLCASSFRGPTNQPQHFGDGTRLSIL.

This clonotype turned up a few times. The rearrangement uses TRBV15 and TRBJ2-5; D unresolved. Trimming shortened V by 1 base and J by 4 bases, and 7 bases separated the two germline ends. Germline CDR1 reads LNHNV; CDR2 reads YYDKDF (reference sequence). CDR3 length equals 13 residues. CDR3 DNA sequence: TGTGCCACCAGCAGAGTACGAATAGAGACCCAGTACTTC. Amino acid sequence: CATSRVRIETQYF.

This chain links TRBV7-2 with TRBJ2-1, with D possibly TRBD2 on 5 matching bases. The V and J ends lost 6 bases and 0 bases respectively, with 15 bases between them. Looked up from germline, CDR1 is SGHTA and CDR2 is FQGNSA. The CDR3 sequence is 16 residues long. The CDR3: CASSLRSAGSYNEQFF. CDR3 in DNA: TGTGCCAGCAGTCTCCGCAGCGCGGGCTCCTACAATGAGCAGTTCTTC.

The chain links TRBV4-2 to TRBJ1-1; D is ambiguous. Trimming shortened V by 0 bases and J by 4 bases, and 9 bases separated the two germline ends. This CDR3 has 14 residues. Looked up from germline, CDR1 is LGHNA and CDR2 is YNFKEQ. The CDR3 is CASSQEVPGTEAFF. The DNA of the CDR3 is TGTGCCAGCAGCCAAGAAGTGCCCGGCACTGAAGCTTTCTTT.

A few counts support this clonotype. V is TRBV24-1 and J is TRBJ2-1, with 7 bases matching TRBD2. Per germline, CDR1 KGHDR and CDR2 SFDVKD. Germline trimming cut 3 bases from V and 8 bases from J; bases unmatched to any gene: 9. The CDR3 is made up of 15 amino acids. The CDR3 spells CATSDLGTGGDEQFF. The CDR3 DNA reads TGTGCCACCAGTGATCTAGGGACTGGGGGGGATGAGCAGTTCTTC.

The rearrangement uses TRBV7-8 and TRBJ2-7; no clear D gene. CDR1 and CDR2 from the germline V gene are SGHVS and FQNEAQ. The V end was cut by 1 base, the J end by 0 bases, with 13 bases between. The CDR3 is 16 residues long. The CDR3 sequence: CASSLGAPRSSYEQYF. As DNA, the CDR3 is TGTGCCAGCAGCTTAGGGGCGCCCAGGAGCTCCTACGAGCAGTACTTC.

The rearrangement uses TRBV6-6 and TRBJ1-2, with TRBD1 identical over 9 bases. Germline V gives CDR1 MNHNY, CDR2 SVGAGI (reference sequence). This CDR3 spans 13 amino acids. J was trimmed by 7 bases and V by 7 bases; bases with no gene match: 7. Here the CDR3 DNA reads TGTGCCAGCAATCACGACAGGGGGAGTGGCTACACCTTC. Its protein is CASNHDRGSGYTF.

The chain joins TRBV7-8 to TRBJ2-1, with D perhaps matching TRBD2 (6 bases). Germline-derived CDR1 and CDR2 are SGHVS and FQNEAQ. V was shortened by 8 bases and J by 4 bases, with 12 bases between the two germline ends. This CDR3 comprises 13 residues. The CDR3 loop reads CASGDSRYNEQFF. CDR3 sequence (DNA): TGTGCCAGCGGGGACTCGCGGTACAATGAGCAGTTCTTC. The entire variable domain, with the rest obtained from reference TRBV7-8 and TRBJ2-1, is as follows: GAGVSQSPRYKVAKRGQDVALRCDPISGHVSLFWYQQALGQGPEFLTYFQNEAQLDKSGLPSDRFFAERPEGSVSTLKIQRTQQEDSAVYLCASGDSRYNEQFFGPGTRLTVL.

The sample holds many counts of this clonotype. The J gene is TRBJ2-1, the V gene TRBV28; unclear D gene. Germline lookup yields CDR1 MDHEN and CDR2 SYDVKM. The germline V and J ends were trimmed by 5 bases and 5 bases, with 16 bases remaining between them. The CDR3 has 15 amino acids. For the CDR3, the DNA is TGTGCCAGCAGTCGCTTTCGGAGTACGAACAATGAGCAGTTCTTC. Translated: CASSRFRSTNNEQFF.

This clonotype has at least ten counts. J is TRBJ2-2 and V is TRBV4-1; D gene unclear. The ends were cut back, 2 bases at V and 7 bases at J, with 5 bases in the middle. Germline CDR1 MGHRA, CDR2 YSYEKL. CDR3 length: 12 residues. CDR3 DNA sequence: TGCGCCAGCAGCCAATTTGACGGGGAGCTGTTTTTT. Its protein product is CASSQFDGELFF.

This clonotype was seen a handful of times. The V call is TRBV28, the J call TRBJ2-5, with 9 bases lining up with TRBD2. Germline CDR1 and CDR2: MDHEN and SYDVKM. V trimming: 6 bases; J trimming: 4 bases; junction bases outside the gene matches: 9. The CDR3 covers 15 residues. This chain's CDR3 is CASSPSGLASETQYF. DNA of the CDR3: TGTGCCAGCAGCCCCTCGGGACTAGCTTCAGAGACCCAGTACTTC.

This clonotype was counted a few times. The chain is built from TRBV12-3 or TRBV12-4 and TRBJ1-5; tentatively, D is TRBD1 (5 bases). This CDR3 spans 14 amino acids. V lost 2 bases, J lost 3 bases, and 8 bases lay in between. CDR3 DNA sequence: TGTGCCAGCAGTTTATCGGGACCCAATCAGCCCCAGCATTTT. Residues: CASSLSGPNQPQHF.

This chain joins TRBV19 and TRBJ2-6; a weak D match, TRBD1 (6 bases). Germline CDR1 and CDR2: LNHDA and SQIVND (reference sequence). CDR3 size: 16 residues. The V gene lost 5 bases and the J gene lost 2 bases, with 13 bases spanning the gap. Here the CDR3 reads CASSDRQAPGANVLTF. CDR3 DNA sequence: TGTGCCAGTAGTGACCGACAGGCTCCTGGGGCCAACGTCCTGACTTTC.